Sequencing of this T cell receptor beta chain was carried out in a study of T-cell reconstitution after alpha-beta-depleted transplantation in children. In germline, CDR1 is MNHNS, CDR2 SASEGT. This CDR3 spans 14 amino acids. The V gene lost 6 bases and the J gene lost 10 bases, with 21 bases spanning the gap. In its sample, this clonotype was seen a few times. The antigen is not known. Findings of the study overall: It was reported that alpha-beta T cells came from several hundred expanded graft clones (about two months after transplant). By one year post-transplant, T-cell counts and diversity largely arose from T cells that were newly produced.

TCRbeta library preparation incorporated unique molecular identifiers. TCRdb passed the PCR reads through MiXCR, listing each CDR3 protein once. The sample yields a few hundred thousand distinct CDR3 sequences, about a tenth seen once. The chain links TRBV6-1 to TRBJ1-1; possibly TRBD1 for D (5 bases). The source of this sequence is a boy under two years old with acute myeloid leukemia, due to receive a stem cell transplant. Sequencing used PBMCs, obtained before TCRalphabeta/CD19-depleted stem cell transplant. The CDR3 protein is CASSPWGREGAAFF. CDR3 DNA: TGTGCCAGCAGCCCTTGGGGCAGGGAAGGCGCAGCTTTCTTT.